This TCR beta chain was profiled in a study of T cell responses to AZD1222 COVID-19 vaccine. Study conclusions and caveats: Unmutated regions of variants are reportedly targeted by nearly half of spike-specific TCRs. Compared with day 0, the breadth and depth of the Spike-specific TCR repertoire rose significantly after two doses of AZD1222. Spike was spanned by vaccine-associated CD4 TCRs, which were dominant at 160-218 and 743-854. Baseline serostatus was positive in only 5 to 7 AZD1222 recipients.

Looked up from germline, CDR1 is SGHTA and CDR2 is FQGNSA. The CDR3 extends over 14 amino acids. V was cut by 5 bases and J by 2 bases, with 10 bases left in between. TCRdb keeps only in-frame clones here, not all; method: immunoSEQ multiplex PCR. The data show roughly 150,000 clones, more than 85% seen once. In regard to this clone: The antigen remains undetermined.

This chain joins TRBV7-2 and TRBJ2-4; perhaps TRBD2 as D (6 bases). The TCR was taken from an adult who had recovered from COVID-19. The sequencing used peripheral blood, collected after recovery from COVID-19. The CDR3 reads CASSRGDTKNIQYF. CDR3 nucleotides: TGTGCCAGCAGCCGCGGGGATACCAAAAACATTCAGTACTTC.